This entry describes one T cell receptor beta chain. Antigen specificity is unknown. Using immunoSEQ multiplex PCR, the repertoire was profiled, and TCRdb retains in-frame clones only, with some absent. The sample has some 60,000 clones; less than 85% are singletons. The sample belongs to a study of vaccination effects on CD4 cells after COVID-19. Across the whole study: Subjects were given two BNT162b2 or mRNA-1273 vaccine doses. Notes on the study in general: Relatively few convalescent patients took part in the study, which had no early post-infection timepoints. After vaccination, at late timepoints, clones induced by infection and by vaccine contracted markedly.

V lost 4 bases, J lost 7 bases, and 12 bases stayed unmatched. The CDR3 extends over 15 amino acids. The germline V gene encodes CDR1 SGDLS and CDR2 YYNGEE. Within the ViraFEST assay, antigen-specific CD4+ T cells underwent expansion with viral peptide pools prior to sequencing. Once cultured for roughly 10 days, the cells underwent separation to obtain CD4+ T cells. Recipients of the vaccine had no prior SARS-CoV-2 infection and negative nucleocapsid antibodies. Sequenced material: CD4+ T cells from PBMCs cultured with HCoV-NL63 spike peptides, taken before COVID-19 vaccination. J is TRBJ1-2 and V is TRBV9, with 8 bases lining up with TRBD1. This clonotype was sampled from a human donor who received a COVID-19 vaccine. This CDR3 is CASSPGVDRGIGYTF. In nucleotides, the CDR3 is TGTGCCAGCAGCCCGGGAGTAGACAGGGGTATTGGCTACACCTTC. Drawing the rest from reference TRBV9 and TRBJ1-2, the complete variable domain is DSGVTQTPKHLITATGQRVTLRCSPRSGDLSVYWYQQSLDQGLQFLIQYYNGEERAKGNILERFSAQQFPDLHSELNLSSLELGDSALYFCASSPGVDRGIGYTFGSGTRLTVV.